A selection of T cell receptor beta chains follows, all from one sample in a study of OX40 agonist ivuxolimab in advanced cancers. This table comes from immunoSEQ multiplex PCR, and its TCRdb copy is limited to in-frame clones, with some not included. The sample has approximately 74,000 clones; around 87% are singletons. Here the sequenced sample was CD4+ or CD8+ T cells sorted from blood, taken in a trial of the OX40 agonist ivuxolimab. These receptors all come from an adult with an advanced solid tumor such as melanoma, head and neck, liver or kidney cancer. CDR3s include the opening cysteine and the closing phenylalanine or tryptophan. D genes are given only for firm matches. Expanded clones are given a class, and other clones once, few, many or no size at all.

j_call d_call v_call clone_size cdr3_aa cdr3_nt
TRBJ2-1 TRBD1 TRBV7-2 once CASSAQGDRNEQFF TGTGCCAGCAGCGCCCAGGGGGATCGGAATGAGCAGTTCTTC
TRBJ2-5 TRBD1 TRBV11-3 - CASSSGTGEETQYF TGTGCCAGCAGCTCCGGGACAGGGGAAGAGACCCAGTACTTC
TRBJ1-3 - TRBV5-1 few CASSLEAGGNTIYF TGCGCCAGCAGCTTGGAGGCGGGCGGAAACACCATATATTTT
TRBJ2-5 TRBD2 TRBV23-1 - CASSGFGLAGGLQETQYF TGCGCCAGCAGCGGCTTCGGACTAGCGGGAGGACTCCAAGAGACCCAGTACTTC
TRBJ1-1 - TRBV11-2 - CASSLGFGNTEAFF TGTGCCAGCAGCTTAGGGTTCGGGAACACTGAAGCTTTCTTT
TRBJ2-7 - TRBV19 - CASNHPGTREQYF TGTGCCAGTAACCACCCCGGGACCCGCGAGCAGTACTTC
TRBJ2-7 TRBD2 TRBV5-6 - CASTLRGLADYEQYF TGTGCCAGCACTCTGAGGGGACTAGCGGATTACGAGCAGTACTTC
TRBJ2-7 - TRBV18 - CASSPLAAYEQYF TGTGCCAGCTCACCACTGGCAGCCTACGAGCAGTACTTC
TRBJ1-1 - TRBV6-5 - CASSSGQAGNTEAFF TGTGCCAGCAGTTCGGGTCAGGCAGGGAACACTGAAGCTTTCTTT
TRBJ2-5 TRBD2 TRBV2 - CATQGTSVGRKTQYF TGTGCCACTCAAGGTACTAGCGTCGGGCGTAAGACCCAGTACTTC
TRBJ2-1 - TRBV7-9 - CASSLLVSDEQFF TGTGCCAGCAGCTTATTGGTCAGCGATGAGCAGTTCTTC
TRBJ2-3 - TRBV6-6 - CASRKDDTDTQYF TGTGCCAGCAGAAAGGACGACACAGATACGCAGTATTTT
TRBJ2-1 - TRBV11-2 - CASSSPGRFSDPYNEQFF TGTGCCAGCAGCTCACCCGGTCGTTTCTCGGACCCCTACAATGAGCAGTTCTTC
TRBJ2-7 - TRBV28 - CASSATDRWTREQYF TGTGCCAGCAGCGCGACGGACAGGTGGACTAGGGAGCAGTACTTC
TRBJ2-7 - TRBV18 - CASSPPGRGYEQYF TGTGCCAGCTCACCCCCCGGGCGAGGTTACGAGCAGTACTTC
TRBJ2-7 TRBD2 TRBV28 - CATLLSGASYEQYF TGTGCCACTCTTCTAAGCGGGGCCTCCTACGAGCAGTACTTC
TRBJ1-1 TRBD1 TRBV19 - CASSKQGQGGNTEAFF TGTGCCAGTAGTAAGCAGGGACAGGGAGGAAACACTGAAGCTTTCTTT
TRBJ2-2 TRBD2 TRBV2 - CASSERREGVGELFF TGTGCCAGCAGTGAAAGGCGGGAGGGTGTCGGGGAGCTGTTTTTT
TRBJ1-1 - TRBV5-1 - CASSLQGSEAFF TGCGCCAGCAGTCTTCAGGGATCTGAAGCTTTCTTT
TRBJ1-1 TRBD1 TRBV2 - CASSDRTGVTEAFF TGTGCCAGCAGTGATCGGACAGGGGTGACTGAAGCTTTCTTT
TRBJ2-2 TRBD2 TRBV11-1 - CASSSRSSGGNTGELFF TGTGCCAGCAGTTCACGGTCTAGCGGGGGGAACACCGGGGAGCTGTTTTTT
TRBJ2-1 - TRBV15 once CATSNWQGMYNEQFF TGTGCCACCAGCAATTGGCAGGGAATGTACAATGAGCAGTTCTTC
TRBJ2-3 - TRBV7-2 - CASSLGARSSTDTQYF TGTGCCAGCAGCTTAGGGGCCAGATCTAGCACAGATACGCAGTATTTT